These 26 T cell receptor beta chains were all obtained from the same sample, sequenced in a study of blood T cell repertoires in COVID-19. Clones were sequenced by immunoSEQ multiplex PCR, and TCRdb holds only the in-frame ones, with some missing. This table has more than 250,000 clones, 87% appearing once. Material: PBMCs or T cells enriched from blood (not recorded which). These receptors all stem from a woman in her twenties or thirties who had recovered from COVID-19.

V gene TRBV5-6 combines with J gene TRBJ2-2; 10 bases are shared with TRBD1. Trimming took 2 bases from V and 9 from J; bases not matched to a gene: 7. The CDR3 extends over 15 amino acids. Germline loops: CDR1 SGHDT, CDR2 YYEEEE. The CDR3 DNA reads TGTGCCAGCAGCTTCGGGACAGGGGCTGGGTGGGAGCTGTTTTTT. Translating it yields CASSFGTGAGWELFF. Based on the CDR3 plus reference TRBV5-6 and TRBJ2-2, the full variable domain is DAGVTQSPTHLIKTRGQQVTLRCSPKSGHDTVSWYQQALGQGPQFIFQYYEEEERQRGNFPDRFSGHQFPNYSSELNVNALLLGDSALYLCASSFGTGAGWELFFGEGSRLTVL.

J is TRBJ2-1 and V is TRBV6-2 or TRBV6-3, with a possible D match to TRBD2 (6 bases). In germline, CDR1 is MNHEY, CDR2 SVGEGT. The CDR3 has 13 amino acids. V was cut by 5 bases and J by 6 bases, with 11 bases left in between. CDR3 loop: CASSQPGVNEQFF. Here the CDR3 DNA reads TGTGCCAGCAGTCAACCGGGGGTCAATGAGCAGTTCTTC.

The chain couples TRBV5-4 to TRBJ1-1, with unresolved D. Germline V gives CDR1 SGHNT, CDR2 YYREEE (reference sequence). Trimming pared 5 bases from V and 1 base from J, leaving 9 bases between. The CDR3 contains 13 residues. The CDR3 nucleotides are TGTGCCAGCAGGATCGGCGGGAACACTGAAGCTTTCTTT. It encodes CASRIGGNTEAFF.

This sequence joins TRBV30 and TRBJ2-3; D might be TRBD2 (6 bases). There are 13 residues in the CDR3. Germline assignment: CDR1 GTSNPN and CDR2 SVGIG (reference sequence). Trimming took off 2 bases at V and 8 bases at J, with 14 bases between the two ends. CDR3 nucleotides: TGTGCCTGGAGTTCCCCCGGGGGTGTTACGCAGTATTTT. This sequence encodes CAWSSPGGVTQYF.

This chain joins TRBV9 and TRBJ1-2; 8 nucleotides match TRBD1. The length of the CDR3 is 14 residues. Germline CDR1 SGDLS, CDR2 YYNGEE. V lost 0 bases, J lost 8 bases, and 6 bases stayed unmatched. The chain's CDR3 is CASSVDSQGVGYTF. The DNA for the CDR3 is TGTGCCAGCAGCGTAGACTCACAGGGGGTGGGCTACACCTTC.

The rearrangement joins TRBV19 to TRBJ1-1, with TRBD1 as a possible D gene (5 bases). V was cut by 4 bases and J by 1 base, with 10 bases left in between. The CDR3 is 14 amino acids. CDR1 and CDR2 (germline): LNHDA, SQIVND (reference sequence). The CDR3 bases are TGTGCCAGTAGTAGCCCGACAGAGAACACTGAAGCTTTCTTT. Amino acids: CASSSPTENTEAFF.

This chain uses TRBV9 with TRBJ2-3; D is unresolved. Germline V gene lookup returns CDR1 SGDLS and CDR2 YYNGEE. CDR3 length equals 13 residues. Trimming cost V 1 base and J 2 bases, with 5 bases left between them. The DNA for the CDR3 is TGTGCCAGCAGCGTAACTTACACAGATACGCAGTATTTT. Encoded protein: CASSVTYTDTQYF.

The V gene is TRBV27, the J gene TRBJ1-5; 7 nucleotides match TRBD1. The V segment lost 5 bases and the J segment 5 bases; nucleotides outside the gene matches: 6. The CDR3 length is 14 residues. Germline V gene lookup returns CDR1 MNHEY and CDR2 SMNVEV (reference sequence). In DNA, the CDR3 is TGTGCCAGCAGTATAGACAGGGTAGATCAGCCCCAGCATTTT. Amino acid sequence: CASSIDRVDQPQHF.

This chain uses TRBV9 with TRBJ2-7, with 7 nucleotides matching TRBD2. V was clipped by 0 bases and J by 4 bases; unmatched bases: 4. The CDR3 has 14 residues. The V gene's germline CDR1 is SGDLS and CDR2 YYNGEE. CDR3 loop: CASSVAEAGYEQYF. For the CDR3, the DNA is TGTGCCAGCAGCGTAGCGGAAGCGGGGTACGAGCAGTACTTC. Full variable domain (missing parts from reference TRBV9 and TRBJ2-7): DSGVTQTPKHLITATGQRVTLRCSPRSGDLSVYWYQQSLDQGLQFLIQYYNGEERAKGNILERFSAQQFPDLHSELNLSSLELGDSALYFCASSVAEAGYEQYFGPGTRLTVT.

The rearrangement uses TRBV5-1 and TRBJ1-2; tentative D call: TRBD1 (5 bases). This CDR3 is 13 amino acids long. Trimming left V 0 bases short and J 8 bases short, with 11 bases between. Germline CDR1 reads SGHRS; CDR2 reads YFSETQ. The CDR3 protein is CASSLEGVGGYTF. The CDR3 bases are TGCGCCAGCAGCTTGGAAGGGGTCGGCGGCTACACCTTC.

The genes are TRBV19 and TRBJ2-3; 9 positions agree with TRBD2. V shed 3 bases, J shed 3 bases, and the junction held 4 bases outside the gene matches. The germline V gene has CDR1 LNHDA and CDR2 SQIVND (reference sequence). There are 15 residues in the CDR3. The CDR3 DNA is TGTGCCAGTAGTATTATAGCGGGGGTGACAGATACGCAGTATTTT. It yields the protein CASSIIAGVTDTQYF.

This clone was seen only once. The V and J genes are TRBV3-1 (or the pseudogene TRBV3-2) and TRBJ1-1, with D perhaps TRBD1 (5 bases). V lost 5 bases to trimming and J lost 0 bases, with 10 bases between them. CDR3 length equals 14 residues. CDR1 and CDR2 from the germline V gene are LGHDT and YNNKEL (reference sequence). The CDR3 DNA sequence: TGTGCCAGCAGCAGCATGGGGCTGAACACTGAAGCTTTCTTT. Encoded protein: CASSSMGLNTEAFF.

The chain employs TRBV10-3 and TRBJ1-2; D is unresolved. Looked up from germline, CDR1 is ENHRY and CDR2 is SYGVKD. V lost 0 bases, J lost 9 bases, and 8 bases lay in between. The CDR3 has 12 amino acids. CDR3 DNA: TGTGCCATCAGTGAGTCAGGGAGCAGCTACACCTTC. This codes for CAISESGSSYTF.

The CDR3 is CASRHNRQPDTQYF. The CDR3 nucleotides read TGCGCCAGCAGACACAATAGACAGCCAGATACGCAGTATTTT. This chain connects TRBV5-1 to TRBJ2-3, with a possible D match to TRBD1 (5 bases). This CDR3 has 14 residues. Germline assignment: CDR1 SGHRS and CDR2 YFSETQ. The V gene lost 5 bases and the J gene lost 4 bases, with 14 bases spanning the gap. Supplemented by reference TRBV5-1 and TRBJ2-3, the full variable domain reads KAGVTQTPRYLIKTRGQQVTLSCSPISGHRSVSWYQQTPGQGLQFLFEYFSETQRNKGNFPGRFSGRQFSNSRSEMNVSTLELGDSALYLCASRHNRQPDTQYFGPGTRLTVL.

The chain recombines TRBV10-3 with TRBJ1-5; the D gene is possibly TRBD1 (5 bases). Germline CDR1 reads ENHRY; CDR2 reads SYGVKD. V was trimmed by 3 bases and J by 2 bases, leaving 14 bases between them. The CDR3 has 16 residues. The CDR3 DNA reads as TGTGCCATCAGTGAAGTAAAGGGAGGGGGCAATCAGCCCCAGCATTTT. Translated, it gives CAISEVKGGGNQPQHF.

The chain is built from TRBV14 and TRBJ1-2, with a possible D match to TRBD1 (5 bases). This CDR3 region has 16 residues. V was cut by 8 bases and J by 0 bases, with 19 bases left in between. CDR1 SGHDN and CDR2 FVKESK come from the germline V gene. CDR3 loop: CASGRGGVQANYGYTF. As DNA, the CDR3 is TGTGCCAGCGGCCGCGGGGGGGTCCAAGCTAACTATGGCTACACCTTC.

In its sample, this clone was seen once. This chain connects TRBV9 to TRBJ2-3; the match to TRBD2 covers 7 bases. CDR3 length: 20 residues. CDR1 is SGDLS, CDR2 YYNGEE, per germline. The junction had 22 bases not matched to a gene; V was cut back by 2 bases and J by 4 bases. CDR3 sequence (DNA): TGTGCCAGCAGCGTTAACAAGGACCCCGGGGAGCGGGGTTTCGCAGATACGCAGTATTTT. Amino acids: CASSVNKDPGERGFADTQYF.

J is TRBJ1-4 and V is TRBV1; TRBD1, the table's D call, lacks a check against the DNA. TRBV1 is labeled a pseudogene. This CDR3 is built from 18 residues. The CDR3: CTSRWARQGCSTNEKLFF. In DNA, the CDR3 is TGCACCAGCCGGTGGGCGAGGCAGGGTTGTTCAACTAATGAAAAACTGTTTTTT.

In the case of this clone: At one end the junction does not follow the germline gene, possibly because of a read error. This chain joins TRBV7-7 and TRBJ2-7, with D perhaps matching TRBD1 (6 bases). The CDR3 covers 13 residues. Germline V lookup: CDR1 SSHAT, CDR2 FNYEAQ (reference sequence). CDR3 protein: CASSLVQGFEQYF. The CDR3 DNA reads as TGTGCTAGCAGCTTGGTACAGGGCTTCGAGCAGTACTTC.

The chain recombines TRBV5-5 with TRBJ1-5, with a tentative D call TRBD1 (5 bases). The V and J ends lost 4 bases and 3 bases respectively, with 11 bases between them. The V gene's germline CDR1 is SGHKS and CDR2 YYEKEE (reference sequence). The CDR3 is 14 amino acids. The CDR3 DNA reads as TGTGCCAGCAGCCTCGGACACACCAATCAGCCCCAGCATTTT. This translates into CASSLGHTNQPQHF.

The chain is built from TRBV5-1 and TRBJ1-1, with 10 nucleotides matching TRBD1. V was pared by 4 bases and J by 5 bases, with 14 bases of the junction left unmatched. Germline V gene lookup returns CDR1 SGHRS and CDR2 YFSETQ. This CDR3 has 17 amino acids. The CDR3 DNA is TGCGCCAGCAGCAACTCCGGGACAGGGGTAGCGGTTACTGAAGCTTTCTTT. It is translated as CASSNSGTGVAVTEAFF.

This chain connects TRBV2 to TRBJ2-1; D call uncertain. The CDR3 sequence is 11 residues long. Germline V lookup: CDR1 SNHLY, CDR2 FYNNEI. Trimming stripped 3 bases from V and 12 bases from J, with 9 bases between. CDR3 amino acids: CASSEPSGQFF. CDR3 nucleotides: TGTGCCAGCAGTGAGCCGTCGGGGCAGTTCTTC. The complete variable domain, with remaining parts taken from reference TRBV2 and TRBJ2-1, reads EPEVTQTPSHQVTQMGQEVILRCVPISNHLYFYWYRQILGQKVEFLVSFYNNEISEKSEIFDDQFSVERPDGSNFTLKIRSTKLEDSAMYFCASSEPSGQFFGPGTRLTVL.

The chain recombines TRBV4-1 with TRBJ1-2; D is perhaps TRBD1 (6 bases). Trimming shortened V by 1 base and J by 5 bases, and 14 bases separated the two germline ends. The CDR3 sequence is 15 residues long. Germline lookup yields CDR1 MGHRA and CDR2 YSYEKL. CDR3 bases: TGCGCCAGCAGCCAAGGGACAGTAGGAGGTTATGGCTACACCTTC. Translating it yields CASSQGTVGGYGYTF.

The chain joins TRBV6-4 to TRBJ1-2; 7 bases map to TRBD1. Germline CDR1 is MRHNA and CDR2 is SNTAGT. J was trimmed by 0 bases and V by 6 bases; bases with no gene match: 7. The CDR3 loop spans 15 amino acids. The CDR3: CASRQGVSSNYGYTF. DNA for the CDR3: TGTGCCAGCAGGCAGGGGGTATCCTCTAACTATGGCTACACCTTC.

This clone has just a few counts. This CDR3 is CAWSVIQGPNSPLHF. The CDR3 DNA is TGTGCCTGGAGTGTAATCCAGGGTCCTAATTCACCCCTCCACTTT. This sequence joins TRBV30 and TRBJ1-6; a possible D gene is TRBD1 (5 bases). The CDR3 has 15 amino acids. Trimming cost V 0 bases and J 6 bases, with 12 bases left between them. Germline loops: CDR1 GTSNPN, CDR2 SVGIG (reference sequence).

This clone was seen only once. The chain combines TRBV15 with TRBJ2-1, with a possible D match to TRBD1 (5 bases). The V end was cut by 0 bases, the J end by 4 bases, with 16 bases between. Germline CDR1 and CDR2: LNHNV and YYDKDF (reference sequence). There are 17 residues in the CDR3. CDR3 coding DNA: TGTGCCACCAGCAGAGAGCCCGACAGTACTTTTTACAATGAGCAGTTCTTC. Residues: CATSREPDSTFYNEQFF.